The 16 T cell receptor beta chains reported below all come from one sample, sequenced in a study of CXCR3-negative and CXCR3-positive naive CD8 T cells. The antigens of these receptors remain unknown. UMI-labeled 5' RACE yielded the TRB cDNA libraries. From its re-call of the 5' RACE reads, TCRdb lists each CDR3 protein once, without DNA. The sample includes about 98,000 distinct CDR3 sequences. Study findings and constraints: When CXCR3-positive naive cells were set against CXCR3-negative naive cells, the former had more hydrophobic TRB CDR3s.

Sequenced material: naive CXCR3+ CD8+ T cells from blood. The subset: CD45RO-CCR7+CD27+CD95- naive CD8+ T cells expressing CXCR3 (TNR3+). All receptors derive from a human donor in good health. Some clones in this sample may be carry-over from other donors' samples.

The J gene is TRBJ2-3, the V gene TRBV7-3; there is no DNA to check the TCRdb D call of TRBD2. The CDR3 is 14 residues long. Germline values: CDR1 SGHTA, CDR2 FQGTGA. The CDR3 spells CASSSTSGRDTQYF. The variable domain in full, with the rest retrieved from reference TRBV7-3 and TRBJ2-3, is GAGVSQTPSNKVTEKGKYVELRCDPISGHTALYWYRQSLGQGPEFLIYFQGTGAADDSGLPNDRFFAVRPEGSVSTLKIQRTERGDSAVYLCASSSTSGRDTQYFGPGTRLTVL.

The chain couples TRBV3-1 to TRBJ1-1. The germline V gene has CDR1 LGHDT and CDR2 YNNKEL (reference sequence). The CDR3 sequence is 13 residues long. The CDR3 loop reads CASSQGGSTEAFF.

This rearrangement joins TRBV5-5 to TRBJ2-7; checking the TCRdb D call of TRBD1 is not possible without DNA. The CDR3 has 15 amino acids. Germline V gene lookup returns CDR1 SGHKS and CDR2 YYEKEE (reference sequence). The CDR3: CASSLVAGARREQYF.

The gene calls are TRBV6-2 or TRBV6-3 and TRBJ2-1; TCRdb proposes TRBD2, but this gene call is untestable without DNA. The CDR3 consists of 14 residues. Germline values: CDR1 MNHEY, CDR2 SVGEGT. CDR3 sequence: CASSYGSATSGEFF.

V is TRBV20-1 and J is TRBJ1-2; TCRdb names TRBD1, which stays unverified in the absence of DNA. From germline, CDR1 is DFQATT and CDR2 SNEGSKA (reference sequence). The CDR3 totals 14 residues. CDR3 protein: CSARDLTVNYGYTF.

The CDR3 sequence: CASRASLNTEAFF. The rearrangement joins TRBV19 to TRBJ1-1. CDR1 and CDR2 from the germline V gene are LNHDA and SQIVND (reference sequence). The CDR3 consists of 13 residues.

The rearrangement uses TRBV11-3 and TRBJ2-7; TCRdb lists TRBD2, though no DNA is available to test this call. Looked up from germline, CDR1 is SGHNT and CDR2 is YENEEA. The CDR3 is 16 amino acids. CDR3 loop: CASSPEEGPGDYEQYF.

The V gene is TRBV5-6, the J gene TRBJ2-1; without DNA, the TCRdb call of TRBD1 cannot be checked. The CDR3 sequence is 14 residues long. Germline V lookup: CDR1 SGHDT, CDR2 YYEEEE. CDR3: CASSQGNSYNEQFF.

The chain couples TRBV25-1 to TRBJ2-7; without DNA, the TCRdb call of TRBD2 cannot be checked. Germline CDR1 and CDR2: MGHDK and SYGVNS. CDR3 length equals 13 residues. CDR3 sequence: CASSEALSYEQYF.

CDR3 sequence reads: CASSPRPVQETEYF. The chain links TRBV6-2 or TRBV6-3 to TRBJ2-5. Germline V gene sequence: CDR1 MNHEY, CDR2 SVGEGT. CDR3 length: 14 amino acids.

J is TRBJ1-5 and V is TRBV29-1; the D call from TCRdb, TRBD1, cannot be confirmed without DNA. The CDR3 has 14 residues. In germline, CDR1 is SQVTM, CDR2 ANQGSEA. The CDR3 region is CSVLALGGNQPQHF. The full variable domain, with the rest looked up from reference TRBV29-1 and TRBJ1-5, is SAVISQKPSRDICQRGTSLTIQCQVDSQVTMMFWYRQQPGQSLTLIATANQGSEATYESGFVIDKFPISRPNLTFSTLTVSNMSPEDSSIYLCSVLALGGNQPQHFGDGTRLSIL.

This rearrangement joins TRBV10-3 to TRBJ1-1; no DNA is available, so the TRBD1 call from TCRdb remains unchecked. This CDR3 contains 13 residues. The germline V gene encodes CDR1 ENHRY and CDR2 SYGVKD. CDR3 sequence reads: CAIIEGMNTEAFF.

V usage is TRBV2 and J usage is TRBJ2-1; the D call from TCRdb, TRBD1, cannot be confirmed without DNA. This CDR3 is 12 amino acids long. Germline V CDR1 and CDR2: SNHLY, FYNNEI. This CDR3 is CASKGQGMGEFF.

Here the CDR3 reads CSAEGGVFSYEQYF. The chain couples TRBV20-1 to TRBJ2-7; lacking DNA, the TRBD1 call made by TCRdb goes unchecked. The CDR3 consists of 14 residues. The germline gives CDR1 DFQATT, CDR2 SNEGSKA (reference sequence).

The V call is TRBV9, the J call TRBJ2-3; the TRBD2 assignment by TCRdb is unverifiable without DNA. The germline V gene has CDR1 SGDLS and CDR2 YYNGEE. CDR3 length equals 15 residues. CDR3 sequence reads: CASKPSGVTRDTQYF.

The V call is TRBV6-5, the J call TRBJ2-7. CDR1 and CDR2 from the germline V gene are MNHEY and SVGAGI. The CDR3 is made up of 13 amino acids. The CDR3 is CASTNGPFYEQYF.